The 21 T cell receptor beta chains below were found in one sample sequenced in a study of blood T cells in healthy people across ages. A second PCR, run for about 6 to 11 cycles, used a sample-barcoded 5' primer plus a J-beta primer mix. TCRdb re-called the 5' RACE reads with MiXCR, one entry per CDR3 protein. This table has just over 1 million distinct CDR3 sequences, 35% to 55% appearing once. The sample was blood. All receptors come from a woman aged 60-70 years in good health.

This chain connects TRBV28 to TRBJ1-1; D remains unclear. V dropped 5 bases and J dropped 10 bases, with 14 bases sitting between them. The germline V gene has CDR1 MDHEN and CDR2 SYDVKM. The CDR3 runs to 12 residues. This chain's CDR3 is CASSLPPWAAFF. The CDR3 coding sequence is TGTGCCAGCAGTCTACCGCCCTGGGCAGCTTTCTTT.

This clonotype was counted a few times. This chain joins TRBV20-1 and TRBJ2-5, with 7 nucleotides matching TRBD1. Germline V gene lookup returns CDR1 DFQATT and CDR2 SNEGSKA (reference sequence). With 2 bases clipped from V and 3 bases from J, the junction kept 3 bases outside the gene matches. This CDR3 is built from 13 residues. CDR3 sequence: CSARTGQKETQYF. In DNA, the CDR3 is TGCAGTGCTAGAACGGGACAGAAAGAGACCCAGTACTTC.

Notes on this clonotype: One end of the junction fails to match germline, which may point to a read error. The CDR3 nucleotides read TGTGCCTGGAGCGTTTCAAACAATAACTATGGCTACACTTTC. Its protein product is CAWSVSNNNYGYTF. The rearrangement uses TRBV30 and TRBJ1-2; D is uncertain. This CDR3 comprises 14 residues. The germline gives CDR1 GTSNPN, CDR2 SVGIG (reference sequence).

The V gene is TRBV28, the J gene TRBJ1-2, with no clear D. From germline, CDR1 is MDHEN and CDR2 SYDVKM. Trimming shortened V by 1 base and J by 2 bases, and 5 bases separated the two germline ends. CDR3 size: 13 residues. The CDR3 bases are TGTGCCAGCAGTTTATTGATAAACTATGGCTACACCTTC. Amino acid sequence: CASSLLINYGYTF.

The chain combines TRBV2 with TRBJ2-5, with D maybe TRBD2 (6 bases). Trimming took off 3 bases at V and 5 bases at J, with 25 bases between the two ends. This CDR3 is 18 amino acids long. Germline V CDR1 and CDR2: SNHLY, FYNNEI. The chain's CDR3 is CASSDNWSGGMGRETQYF. The DNA for the CDR3 is TGTGCCAGCAGTGATAATTGGAGCGGAGGGATGGGGCGGGAGACCCAGTACTTC.

V and J are TRBV24-1 and TRBJ2-5; 7 bases match TRBD1. Per germline, CDR1 KGHDR and CDR2 SFDVKD. V was clipped by 4 bases and J by 0 bases; unmatched bases: 10. This CDR3 has 17 amino acids. DNA of the CDR3: TGTGCCACCAGTGAATCCCCCGGGACAGCATACCAAGAGACCCAGTACTTC. The encoded protein is CATSESPGTAYQETQYF.

The rearrangement joins TRBV20-1 to TRBJ1-5; 7 bases map to TRBD1. Trimming cost V 6 bases and J 0 bases; bases outside gene matches: 8. The CDR3 extends over 15 amino acids. Germline V lookup: CDR1 DFQATT, CDR2 SNEGSKA (reference sequence). The CDR3 region is CSAPRDSNSNQPQHF. In DNA, the CDR3 is TGCAGTGCGCCCCGGGACAGCAATAGCAATCAGCCCCAGCATTTT.

This clonotype was picked up many times. The rearrangement links TRBV12-3 or TRBV12-4 to TRBJ2-3, with 10 bases that match TRBD1. Trimming at V came to 4 bases and at J to 0 bases, leaving 1 base not matched to a gene. There are 15 residues in the CDR3. The CDR3 loop reads CASSSDRGSTDTQYF. CDR3 bases: TGTGCCAGCAGTTCGGACAGGGGGAGCACAGATACGCAGTATTTT.

In this sample, this clonotype turned up a few times. The rearrangement uses TRBV7-9 and TRBJ2-5, with D unresolved. The CDR3 runs 14 residues. The V and J ends lost 3 bases and 5 bases respectively, with 13 bases between them. Germline V gives CDR1 SEHNR, CDR2 FQNEAQ (reference sequence). The CDR3 sequence: CASSFLRVGETQYF. DNA for the CDR3: TGTGCCAGCAGCTTTTTAAGGGTCGGGGAGACCCAGTACTTC.

The J gene is TRBJ2-3, the V gene TRBV6-6; unclear D gene. Trimming took off 4 bases at V and 0 bases at J, with 8 bases between the two ends. In germline, CDR1 is MNHNY, CDR2 SVGAGI (reference sequence). CDR3 size: 14 residues. CDR3 residues: CASSFGRSTDTQYF. In nucleotides, the CDR3 is TGTGCCAGCAGTTTTGGTCGTAGCACAGATACGCAGTATTTT.

This chain connects TRBV12-3 or TRBV12-4 to TRBJ2-1; D uncertain. V lost 6 bases and J 8 bases, leaving 14 bases between the germline ends. This CDR3 is built from 13 residues. Written as DNA, the CDR3 is TGTGCCAGCAGGGAAGTGAATCGGGATGAGCAGTTCTTC. It is translated as CASREVNRDEQFF.

The chain has TRBV13 and TRBJ1-1, with TRBD1 matching 10 bases. The trim removed 4 bases at V and 1 base at J, leaving 3 bases unmatched. CDR1 is PRHDT and CDR2 is FYEKMQ in the germline V gene (reference sequence). CDR3 length: 15 amino acids. CDR3 amino acids: CASSSRTGGNTEAFF. As DNA, the CDR3 is TGTGCCAGCAGCTCCCGGACAGGGGGGAACACTGAAGCTTTCTTT.

V gene TRBV5-1 combines with J gene TRBJ2-3, with TRBD1 as a possible D gene (5 bases). The CDR3 length is 16 residues. Between the trimmed V and J ends, which lost 1 base and 2 bases, there was a span of 14 bases. CDR1 is SGHRS, CDR2 YFSETQ, per germline. CDR3 sequence reads: CASSLTGISHTDTQYF. The CDR3 DNA is TGCGCCAGCAGCTTGACAGGAATTTCCCACACAGATACGCAGTATTTT.

The J gene is TRBJ2-5, the V gene TRBV5-1; D possibly corresponds to TRBD2 (5 bases). Per the germline V gene, CDR1 is SGHRS and CDR2 is YFSETQ. Trimming removed 3 bases from V and 2 bases from J, with 11 bases in between. This CDR3 is built from 14 residues. CDR3 bases: TGCGCCAGCAGCTCGGGGAAGGTACAAGAGACCCAGTACTTC. Its protein is CASSSGKVQETQYF.

This clonotype was seen more than once but under ten times. The chain carries TRBV14 and TRBJ2-1; D is undetermined. V shed 3 bases and J shed 5 bases, with 11 bases lying between them. CDR1 and CDR2 (germline): SGHDN, FVKESK. CDR3 length: 14 amino acids. The CDR3 is CASSHWGLNNEQFF. Written as DNA, the CDR3 is TGTGCCAGCAGCCATTGGGGTCTCAACAATGAGCAGTTCTTC.

The chain employs TRBV12-3 or TRBV12-4 and TRBJ2-4; D might be TRBD2 (6 bases). CDR3 size: 18 residues. Trimming removed 4 bases at V and 1 base at J, with 20 bases between. The CDR3 is CASSWRDLGTVAKNIQYF. DNA for the CDR3: TGTGCCAGCAGTTGGCGGGACCTCGGGACGGTGGCCAAAAACATTCAGTACTTC.

The chain carries TRBV5-5 and TRBJ2-7, with 9 bases identical to TRBD1. CDR1 is SGHKS and CDR2 is YYEKEE in the germline V gene (reference sequence). With 5 bases clipped from V and 3 bases from J, the junction kept 12 bases outside the gene matches. The CDR3 is 16 residues long. The CDR3, as DNA: TGTGCCAGCAGTCCAAATACAGGGGGCAAGGACTACGAGCAGTACTTC. This sequence encodes CASSPNTGGKDYEQYF.

The chain employs TRBV4-1 and TRBJ2-5, with D unresolved. V gave up 1 base and J gave up 11 bases, with 14 bases separating them. The CDR3 sequence is 13 residues long. Looked up from germline, CDR1 is MGHRA and CDR2 is YSYEKL. The CDR3, as DNA: TGCGCCAGCAGCCAAGTCGGCTTGGCGGAGCAGTACTTC. Amino acid sequence: CASSQVGLAEQYF.

This sequence joins TRBV20-1 and TRBJ1-1, with a tentative D call TRBD1 (5 bases). The CDR3 is 12 amino acids. Trimming stripped 5 bases from V and 8 bases from J, with 15 bases between. Germline V gene data show CDR1 as DFQATT and CDR2 as SNEGSKA (reference sequence). This chain's CDR3 is CSALGGWAEAFF. CDR3 DNA: TGCAGTGCTCTCGGGGGTTGGGCGGAAGCTTTCTTT.

CDR3 DNA sequence: TGCGCCAGCAGCTTGGAGGGCCCGGGACTAGGAGCCTACGAGCAGTACTTC. The encoded protein is CASSLEGPGLGAYEQYF. This chain joins TRBV5-1 and TRBJ2-7, with 8 bases fitting TRBD2. Trimming removed 0 bases from V and 2 bases from J; junction bases left unmatched: 10. Germline V gene data show CDR1 as SGHRS and CDR2 as YFSETQ. The CDR3 is 17 residues long.

The J gene is TRBJ2-3, the V gene TRBV20-1; D might be TRBD1 (6 bases). The germline CDR1 and CDR2 sequences are DFQATT and SNEGSKA (reference sequence). V was shortened by 0 bases and J by 5 bases, with 18 bases between the two germline ends. The CDR3 is 16 amino acids. The CDR3 sequence is CSARDVLLGAKDTQYF. The CDR3 DNA reads TGCAGTGCTAGAGATGTCCTGCTGGGGGCAAAAGATACGCAGTATTTT.